These 25 T cell receptor beta chains originate from one sample sequenced in a study of CD8+ T cells in alopecia areata. Treatment: oral pan-JAK inhibitor, 5-10 mg twice daily. The sequencing template was cDNA reverse transcribed from extracted RNA. Profiled with immunoSEQ multiplex PCR; TCRdb holds only in-frame clones, not every one. The sample contains approximately 180,000 clones, roughly 50% of which appear only once. The starting material was CD8+ T cells sorted from blood, obtained at week 24, from a patient treated with tofacitinib. These receptors all come from a human donor with alopecia areata.

In this sample, this clone turned up a few times. The genes are TRBV27 and TRBJ1-2; tentatively, D is TRBD1 (6 bases). Trimming shortened V by 5 bases and J by 6 bases, and 13 bases separated the two germline ends. This CDR3 is built from 13 residues. The germline CDR1 and CDR2 sequences are MNHEY and SMNVEV (reference sequence). The CDR3 here is CASSQGGDNGYTF. The CDR3 DNA is TGTGCCAGCAGTCAAGGGGGAGATAATGGCTACACCTTC.

This chain uses TRBV5-6 with TRBJ2-1; no clear D. The germline gives CDR1 SGHDT, CDR2 YYEEEE. V was clipped by 2 bases and J by 7 bases, with 13 bases between them. This CDR3 has 14 amino acids. DNA of the CDR3: TGTGCCAGCAGCTTAGGTGTCCAGATGAATGAGCAGTTCTTC. It is translated as CASSLGVQMNEQFF.

The chain links TRBV10-3 to TRBJ2-2; possibly TRBD1 or TRBD2 for D (6 bases each). Germline loops: CDR1 ENHRY, CDR2 SYGVKD. CDR3 length: 18 amino acids. V lost 0 bases to trimming and J lost 5 bases, with 19 bases between them. The CDR3 DNA follows: TGTGCCATCAGTGAGTCGAGTATCTCGGGGGCCGGGACCGGGGAGCTGTTTTTT. This gives the protein CAISESSISGAGTGELFF.

The rearrangement links TRBV9 to TRBJ1-2; D perhaps matches TRBD1 (5 bases). Germline loops: CDR1 SGDLS, CDR2 YYNGEE. The V gene lost 1 base and the J gene lost 0 bases, with 13 bases spanning the gap. The CDR3 loop spans 16 amino acids. The CDR3 coding sequence is TGTGCCAGCAGCGTAAGCCGGGACCTTCCTAACTATGGCTACACCTTC. Translating gives CASSVSRDLPNYGYTF.

This clone was counted between two and nine times. V and J are TRBV18 and TRBJ2-5, with D possibly matching TRBD2 (6 bases). V gave up 4 bases and J gave up 5 bases, with 17 bases separating them. CDR1 and CDR2 from the germline V gene are KGHSH and LQKENI. The CDR3 contains 15 residues. The CDR3 DNA reads TGTGCCAGCTCACTCGGCTGGGGGGAGGAGGAGACCCAGTACTTC. Amino acid sequence: CASSLGWGEEETQYF.

The rearrangement joins TRBV20-1 to TRBJ2-7; no definite D call. There are 11 residues in the CDR3. Germline CDR1 reads DFQATT; CDR2 reads SNEGSKA (reference sequence). The CDR3 coding sequence is TGCAGCGCCTCAATAGGCTACGAGCAGTACTTC. Protein product: CSASIGYEQYF.

CDR3: CAWCPNRGSNTGELFF. The CDR3, as DNA: TGTGCCTGGTGCCCTAATAGGGGATCGAACACCGGGGAGCTGTTTTTT. V and J are TRBV30 and TRBJ2-2, with D maybe TRBD1 (5 bases). Germline V lookup: CDR1 GTSNPN, CDR2 SVGIG (reference sequence). The V gene lost 5 bases and the J gene lost 0 bases, with 16 bases spanning the gap. CDR3 length: 16 amino acids. Variable domain in full (rest from reference TRBV30 and TRBJ2-2): SQTIHQWPATLVQPVGSPLSLECTVEGTSNPNLYWYRQAAGRGLQLLFYSVGIGQISSEVPQNLSASRPQDRQFILSSKKLLLSDSGFYLCAWCPNRGSNTGELFFGEGSRLTVL.

This clone was observed a few times. V usage is TRBV4-3 and J usage is TRBJ1-4; D unresolved. CDR1 and CDR2 from the germline V gene are LGHNA and YSLEER. V was trimmed by 0 bases and J by 11 bases, leaving 16 bases between them. The CDR3 consists of 15 residues. The CDR3, as DNA: TGCGCCAGCAGCCAAGAATCAGTCGTCCGAGACAAACTGTTTTTT. Protein: CASSQESVVRDKLFF.

The J gene is TRBJ2-7, the V gene TRBV30; the match to TRBD1 covers 11 bases. Trimming removed 1 base from V and 4 bases from J; junction bases left unmatched: 3. Looked up from germline, CDR1 is GTSNPN and CDR2 is SVGIG (reference sequence). This CDR3 contains 14 residues. CDR3 in DNA: TGTGCCTGGAGTGAGGGACAGGGGGGATACGAGCAGTACTTC. Translating gives CAWSEGQGGYEQYF. Looking up the rest from reference TRBV30 and TRBJ2-7 gives the full variable domain: SQTIHQWPATLVQPVGSPLSLECTVEGTSNPNLYWYRQAAGRGLQLLFYSVGIGQISSEVPQNLSASRPQDRQFILSSKKLLLSDSGFYLCAWSEGQGGYEQYFGPGTRLTVT.

The chain recombines TRBV7-9 with TRBJ2-6; D may correspond to TRBD1 or TRBD2 (6 bases each). V shed 1 base and J shed 3 bases, with 19 bases lying between them. The CDR3 covers 19 residues. Germline V lookup: CDR1 SEHNR, CDR2 FQNEAQ (reference sequence). This chain's CDR3 is CASSLGQPGAIIGANVLTF. The CDR3 bases are TGTGCCAGCAGCTTAGGACAGCCGGGGGCCATAATTGGGGCCAACGTCCTGACTTTC. The full variable domain, completed using reference TRBV7-9 and TRBJ2-6, is DTGVSQNPRHKITKRGQNVTFRCDPISEHNRLYWYRQTLGQGPEFLTYFQNEAQLEKSRLLSDRFSAERPKGSFSTLEIQRTEQGDSAMYLCASSLGQPGAIIGANVLTFGAGSRLTVL.

This clone occurred once. Other nucleotide sequences from this sample produce the same CDR3. V usage is TRBV29-1 and J usage is TRBJ1-1; possibly TRBD1 for D (5 bases). Germline V gene lookup returns CDR1 SQVTM and CDR2 ANQGSEA. CDR3 length: 11 residues. V lost 4 bases, J lost 4 bases, and 7 bases lay in between. CDR3 region: CSVVGGTEAFF. The CDR3 nucleotides are TGCAGCGTTGTTGGGGGCACTGAAGCTTTCTTT.

The sample holds a few counts of this clone. The J gene is TRBJ1-4, the V gene TRBV7-6; a possible D gene is TRBD1 (5 bases). The CDR3 runs 14 residues. CDR1 is SGHVS, CDR2 FNYEAQ, per germline. Trimming took 6 bases from V and 5 from J, leaving 13 bases between them. CDR3: CASSIRERNEKLFF. The CDR3 region has the DNA TGTGCCAGCAGTATCAGGGAGAGGAATGAAAAACTGTTTTTT.

There are a few counts of this clone. The chain links TRBV7-6 to TRBJ2-3; the match to TRBD1 covers 7 bases. This CDR3 has 15 amino acids. Germline V gene sequence: CDR1 SGHVS, CDR2 FNYEAQ. The V segment lost 5 bases and the J segment 5 bases; nucleotides outside the gene matches: 10. The CDR3 reads CASSLERGLLDTQYF. The DNA of the CDR3 is TGTGCCAGCAGCCTGGAGAGGGGGCTGTTAGATACGCAGTATTTT.

The rearrangement links TRBV2 to TRBJ2-1; D might be TRBD1 (6 bases). The CDR3 covers 15 residues. Trimming stripped 1 base from V and 3 bases from J, with 10 bases between. The germline gives CDR1 SNHLY, CDR2 FYNNEI. CDR3: CASSEGQGIYNEQFF. The CDR3 DNA sequence: TGTGCCAGCAGTGAAGGCCAGGGGATCTACAATGAGCAGTTCTTC.

The CDR3 nucleotides read TGTGCCTGTGGACAGGGGACGTACGAGCAGTACTTC. Residues: CACGQGTYEQYF. The chain couples TRBV30 to TRBJ2-7; the match to TRBD1 covers 9 bases. The CDR3 loop spans 12 amino acids. Unmatched junction bases numbered 4, after V lost 6 bases and J lost 4 bases. Germline V CDR1 and CDR2: GTSNPN, SVGIG (reference sequence).

The rearrangement joins TRBV27 to TRBJ2-5; D might be TRBD2 (6 bases). Germline CDR1 MNHEY, CDR2 SMNVEV (reference sequence). Between the trimmed V and J ends, which lost 6 bases and 5 bases, there was a span of 13 bases. The CDR3 loop spans 13 amino acids. CDR3 in amino acids: CASSYGGSETQYF. The CDR3 coding sequence is TGTGCCAGCAGCTACGGGGGATCGGAGACCCAGTACTTC.

The chain joins TRBV7-9 to TRBJ1-6; no definite D call. Trimming cost V 5 bases and J 3 bases, with 17 bases left between them. Germline CDR1 SEHNR, CDR2 FQNEAQ (reference sequence). The CDR3 runs 17 residues. The DNA for the CDR3 is TGTGCCAGCAGCGACTCTAGCGGGTCCCTCTATAATTCACCCCTCCACTTT. Its protein product is CASSDSSGSLYNSPLHF.

The chain couples TRBV11-1 to TRBJ1-2, with 10 nucleotides matching TRBD1. CDR1 is SGHAT and CDR2 is FQDESV in the germline V gene (reference sequence). The trim removed 0 bases at V and 3 bases at J, leaving 4 bases unmatched. The CDR3 has 16 amino acids. This chain's CDR3 is CASSLAGDRGDYGYTF. As DNA, the CDR3 is TGTGCCAGCAGCTTAGCCGGGGACAGGGGAGACTATGGCTACACCTTC.

The V gene is TRBV7-9, the J gene TRBJ2-7; 8 positions match TRBD1. The J segment lost 6 bases and the V segment lost 5 bases, leaving 3 bases of the junction unmatched. CDR1 SEHNR and CDR2 FQNEAQ come from the germline V gene (reference sequence). The CDR3 runs to 12 residues. The DNA of the CDR3 is TGTGCCAGCAGCGAAGACAGGGGCGAGCAGTACTTC. Translated, it gives CASSEDRGEQYF. The full variable domain, in which reference TRBV7-9 and TRBJ2-7 provide the parts outside the CDR3, is DTGVSQNPRHKITKRGQNVTFRCDPISEHNRLYWYRQTLGQGPEFLTYFQNEAQLEKSRLLSDRFSAERPKGSFSTLEIQRTEQGDSAMYLCASSEDRGEQYFGPGTRLTVT.

The rearrangement links TRBV6-5 to TRBJ2-7; maybe TRBD2 (6 bases). Germline lookup yields CDR1 MNHEY and CDR2 SVGAGI. The CDR3 has 16 amino acids. Trimming took 2 bases from V and 4 from J, leaving 18 bases between them. The CDR3 loop reads CASSYPSVGGAYEQYF. CDR3 sequence (DNA): TGTGCCAGCAGTTACCCCTCGGTCGGGGGTGCGTACGAGCAGTACTTC.

The chain recombines TRBV29-1 with TRBJ2-1, with D unclear. V shed 5 bases and J shed 0 bases, with 17 bases lying between them. Germline V gene lookup returns CDR1 SQVTM and CDR2 ANQGSEA. There are 16 residues in the CDR3. The CDR3 sequence is CSVISPILSSYNEQFF. The CDR3 DNA reads as TGCAGCGTTATCAGCCCAATATTGAGCTCCTACAATGAGCAGTTCTTC.

The chain combines TRBV29-1 with TRBJ1-2, with no clear D. The germline V gene encodes CDR1 SQVTM and CDR2 ANQGSEA. This CDR3 comprises 13 residues. V dropped 0 bases and J dropped 6 bases, with 11 bases sitting between them. CDR3 amino acids: CSVEDVESDGYTF. The CDR3, as DNA: TGCAGCGTTGAAGATGTGGAAAGCGATGGCTACACCTTC.

The chain joins TRBV7-2 to TRBJ1-1, with 7 bases matching TRBD1. This CDR3 has 14 residues. Germline CDR1 reads SGHTA; CDR2 reads FQGNSA. Trimming at V came to 6 bases and at J to 3 bases, leaving 7 bases not matched to a gene. CDR3 sequence reads: CASSHLTGYTEAFF. CDR3 in DNA: TGTGCCAGCAGTCACCTGACAGGGTACACTGAAGCTTTCTTT.

A few counts support this clone. The rearrangement uses TRBV27 and TRBJ1-5, with D possibly TRBD1 on 5 matching bases. With 0 bases removed from V and 3 bases from J, the gap between germline ends came to 9 bases. From germline, CDR1 is MNHEY and CDR2 SMNVEV (reference sequence). CDR3 length: 15 residues. This CDR3 reads CASSLSSGYNQPQHF. CDR3 nucleotides: TGTGCCAGCAGTTTATCGTCAGGGTACAATCAGCCCCAGCATTTT.

This rearrangement joins TRBV30 to TRBJ2-2; the match to TRBD1 covers 7 bases. Germline CDR1 reads GTSNPN; CDR2 reads SVGIG (reference sequence). This CDR3 comprises 16 residues. J lost 4 bases, V lost 1 base, and 9 bases had no gene match. CDR3 amino acids: CAWSAQQGTVTGELFF. In nucleotides, the CDR3 is TGTGCCTGGAGTGCCCAACAGGGGACGGTCACCGGGGAGCTGTTTTTT.